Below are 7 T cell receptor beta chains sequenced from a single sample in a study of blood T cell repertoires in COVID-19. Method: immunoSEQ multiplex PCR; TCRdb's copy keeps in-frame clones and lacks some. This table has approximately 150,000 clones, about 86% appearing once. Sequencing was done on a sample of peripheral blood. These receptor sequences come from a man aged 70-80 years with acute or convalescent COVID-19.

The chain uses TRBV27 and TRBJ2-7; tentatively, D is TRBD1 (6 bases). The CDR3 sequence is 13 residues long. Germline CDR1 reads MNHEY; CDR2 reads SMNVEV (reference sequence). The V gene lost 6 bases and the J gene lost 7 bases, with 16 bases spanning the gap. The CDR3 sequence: CASRGTSVGEQYF. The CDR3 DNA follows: TGTGCCAGCAGAGGGACATCGGTCGGGGAGCAGTACTTC.

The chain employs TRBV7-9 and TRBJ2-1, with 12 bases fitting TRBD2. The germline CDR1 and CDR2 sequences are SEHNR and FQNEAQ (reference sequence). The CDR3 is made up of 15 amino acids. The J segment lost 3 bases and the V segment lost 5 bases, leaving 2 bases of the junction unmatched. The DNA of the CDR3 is TGTGCCAGCAGCAAACTAGCGGGAGGCTACAATGAGCAGTTCTTC. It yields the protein CASSKLAGGYNEQFF.

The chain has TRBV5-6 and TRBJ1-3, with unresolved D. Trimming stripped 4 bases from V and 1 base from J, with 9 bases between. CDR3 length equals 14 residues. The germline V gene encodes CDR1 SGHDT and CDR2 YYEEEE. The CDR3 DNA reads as TGTGCCAGCAGCCCGCGGCTGTCTGGAAACACCATATATTTT. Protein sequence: CASSPRLSGNTIYF.

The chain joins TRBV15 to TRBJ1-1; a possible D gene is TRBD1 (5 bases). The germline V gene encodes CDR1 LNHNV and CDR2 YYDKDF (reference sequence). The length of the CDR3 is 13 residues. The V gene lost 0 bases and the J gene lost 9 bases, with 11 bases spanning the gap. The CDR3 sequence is CATSREGGVQAFF. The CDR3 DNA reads TGTGCCACCAGCAGAGAAGGAGGGGTTCAAGCTTTCTTT.

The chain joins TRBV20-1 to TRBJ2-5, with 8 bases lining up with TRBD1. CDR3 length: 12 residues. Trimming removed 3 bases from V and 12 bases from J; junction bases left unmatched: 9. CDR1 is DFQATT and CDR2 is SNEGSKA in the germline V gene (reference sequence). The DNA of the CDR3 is TGCAGTGCTAGTAAGACAGGGGAAGATAAGTACTTC. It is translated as CSASKTGEDKYF.

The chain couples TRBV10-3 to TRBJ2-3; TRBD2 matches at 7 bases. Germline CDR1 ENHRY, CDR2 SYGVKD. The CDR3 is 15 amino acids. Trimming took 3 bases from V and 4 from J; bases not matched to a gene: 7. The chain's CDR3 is CAISDPQRDADTQYF. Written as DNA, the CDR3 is TGTGCCATCAGTGACCCTCAGCGGGACGCAGATACGCAGTATTTT.

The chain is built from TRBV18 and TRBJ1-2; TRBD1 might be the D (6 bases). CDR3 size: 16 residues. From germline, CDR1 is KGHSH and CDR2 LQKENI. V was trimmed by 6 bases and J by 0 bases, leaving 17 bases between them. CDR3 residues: CASSPDGRGANYGYTF. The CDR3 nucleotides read TGTGCCAGCTCGCCTGACGGGAGGGGGGCTAACTATGGCTACACCTTC.